The rows below give T cell receptor beta chains drawn from one sample of a study of cytomegalovirus exposure and HLA in healthy donors. Method: immunoSEQ multiplex PCR; TCRdb's copy keeps in-frame clones and lacks some. This table holds roughly 130,000 clones, roughly nine tenths found once. The sample comprised PBMCs. The receptors stem from a man aged 18 to 35 in good health and CMV-seronegative. CDR3s include the opening cysteine and the closing phenylalanine or tryptophan. The D gene is left open where the match is weak. Size is omitted from some rows. Given values are once, few, many or a class for expanded clones.

clone_size | j_call | d_call | cdr3_length | v_call | cdr3_nt | cdr3_aa
once | TRBJ2-1 | NA | 14 | TRBV7-2 | TGTGCCAGCAGCTTCCGGGATTCCTACAATGAGCAGTTCTTC | CASSFRDSYNEQFF
many | TRBJ1-1 | NA | 13 | TRBV5-4 | TGTGCCAGCAGCTTGGCCCAGGGAACTGAAGCTTTCTTT | CASSLAQGTEAFF
NA | TRBJ2-7 | TRBD2 | 15 | TRBV30 | TGTGCCTGGACCCGGGGAACTAGCGCTTCCTACGAGCAGTACTTC | CAWTRGTSASYEQYF
NA | TRBJ1-5 | TRBD1 | 17 | TRBV7-2 | TGTGCCAGCAGCTTATTGGCGGGGACAGGGAGCAATCAGCCCCAGCATTTT | CASSLLAGTGSNQPQHF
NA | TRBJ1-4 | NA | 18 | TRBV1 | TGCACCAGCCCAGCTCGGGACAGGGATCGTATTGCTTGTGAAAAACTGTTTTTT | CTSPARDRDRIACEKLFF
NA | TRBJ2-7 | TRBD2 | 15 | TRBV11-2 | TGTGCCAGCAGCACCCCTAGCGGGGGGACCCACGAGCAGTACTTC | CASSTPSGGTHEQYF
NA | TRBJ1-2 | TRBD1 | 15 | TRBV29-1 | TGCAGCGTTGAAGATCCCAGCGGACAGGCTGGTGGCTACACCTTC | CSVEDPSGQAGGYTF
NA | TRBJ2-5 | NA | 14 | TRBV5-1 | TGCGCCAGCAGCTTGGCCTCGGTTGAAGAGACCCAGTACTTC | CASSLASVEETQYF
few | TRBJ1-6 | NA | 14 | TRBV19 | TGTGCCAGTAGCGGGGTGCACTATAATTCACCCCTCCACTTT | CASSGVHYNSPLHF
NA | TRBJ1-1 | NA | 14 | TRBV7-2 | TGTGCCAGCAGCCCTTCCGGGGGGTTAACTGAAGCTTTCTTT | CASSPSGGLTEAFF
NA | TRBJ1-4 | TRBD1 | 15 | TRBV11-3 | TGTGCCAGCAGCCTGGGGACAGGAGTTAATGAAAAACTGTTTTTT | CASSLGTGVNEKLFF
NA | TRBJ1-5 | TRBD1 | 15 | TRBV5-6 | TGTGCCAGCAGCCGTGGGACAGGAGCCTCGATGCCCCAGCATTTT | CASSRGTGASMPQHF
NA | TRBJ2-7 | TRBD2 | 15 | TRBV28 | TGTGCCAGCAGTTTCTTCACTAGCGGGACCTACGAGCAGTACTTC | CASSFFTSGTYEQYF
NA | TRBJ2-7 | NA | 15 | TRBV12-5 | TGTGCTAGTGGTTCCATACCGGGACTTACCTACGAGCAGTACTTC | CASGSIPGLTYEQYF
NA | TRBJ2-7 | TRBD1 | 13 | TRBV5-5 | TGTGCCAGCAGCTTGGTCAGGGGGTACGAGCAGTACTTC | CASSLVRGYEQYF
NA | TRBJ2-7 | TRBD2 | 13 | TRBV5-5 | TGTGCCAGCAGCCTTAGCGGGAATTACGAGCAGTACTTC | CASSLSGNYEQYF
NA | TRBJ2-7 | NA | 13 | TRBV2 | TGTGCCAGCAGTTTTGTCAGCTCCTACGAGCAGTACTTC | CASSFVSSYEQYF
NA | TRBJ2-3 | NA | 12 | TRBV29-1 | TGCAGCGTTGATGCGGGGACAGATACGCAGTATTTT | CSVDAGTDTQYF